This T cell receptor beta chain is drawn from a study of naive CD8 T cells in extremely preterm neonates. Regarding the study as a whole: Compared with older groups, preterm CDR3s were shorter, with fewer N additions and less trimming.

Here immunoSEQ multiplex PCR was the method, and the copy in TCRdb shows in-frame clones only, minus some. The sample shows 20,000 to 30,000 clones, around 88% of them seen only once. About this clone itself: Its cognate antigen is unknown.

Samples were taken at extremely preterm deliveries at roughly 23-28 weeks of gestation. Input material: naive CD8+ T cells from cord blood. The receptor was derived from a boy who was born preterm.

Here the CDR3 DNA reads TGTGCCAGCAGCGTCCGTGGGGGACAGGGGCTAACGAACACCGGGGAGCTGTTTTTT. Protein product: CASSVRGGQGLTNTGELFF. This chain uses TRBV9 with TRBJ2-2; 10 nucleotides agree with TRBD1. CDR3 length: 19 amino acids. Germline-derived CDR1 and CDR2 are SGDLS and YYNGEE. V trimming: 2 bases; J trimming: 0 bases; junction bases outside the gene matches: 10.